These 21 T cell receptor beta chains were all obtained from the same sample, sequenced in a study of T cells in Graves' hyperthyroidism and ophthalmopathy. Amplification targeted TCR beta CDR3 regions from RNA transcripts. TCR CDR3 underwent first-round RT-PCR with the HTBI primer set. TCRdb re-called the multiplex PCR reads with MiXCR, one entry per CDR3 protein. The data show around 600,000 distinct CDR3 sequences, approximately 15% seen once. What was sequenced was blood. Receptors were obtained from a woman between 18 and 30 years old with Graves' ophthalmopathy.

This clonotype was found many times. The chain has TRBV6-1 and TRBJ1-2, with 9 bases identical to TRBD1. J was trimmed by 7 bases and V by 5 bases; bases with no gene match: 8. Germline CDR1 MNHNS, CDR2 SASEGT. This CDR3 spans 14 amino acids. The chain's CDR3 is CASSPDRGSGGYTF. The CDR3 DNA is TGTGCCAGCAGTCCAGACAGGGGGTCGGGTGGCTACACCTTC.

In its sample, this clonotype was seen many times. The chain links TRBV6-1 to TRBJ2-3, with 7 bases fitting TRBD2. The CDR3 is 17 residues long. The germline V gene encodes CDR1 MNHNS and CDR2 SASEGT. V lost 5 bases and J lost 0; bases outside the gene matches: 11. The CDR3: CASSYDAGLSSTDTQYF. DNA for the CDR3: TGTGCCAGCAGTTACGATGCGGGACTATCTAGCACAGATACGCAGTATTTT.

The sample holds a few counts of this clonotype. V gene TRBV7-9 combines with J gene TRBJ1-4; D gene unclear. The CDR3 length is 15 residues. Germline V gene data show CDR1 as SEHNR and CDR2 as FQNEAQ (reference sequence). V lost 4 bases and J 8 bases, leaving 17 bases between the germline ends. The CDR3 here is CASSSNRIIREKLFF. Written as DNA, the CDR3 is TGTGCCAGCAGCTCCAACCGGATTATCCGAGAAAAACTGTTTTTT.

In this sample, this clonotype turned up many times. Compared with germline, one end of the junction differs, possibly owing to a read error. The chain has TRBV3-1 and TRBJ2-7, with 11 bases lining up with TRBD2. The CDR3 is 13 amino acids. In germline, CDR1 is LGHDT, CDR2 YNNKEL (reference sequence). CDR3 region: CSSGTSGAYEQYF. In DNA form, the CDR3 reads TGTTCCAGCGGGACTAGCGGAGCCTACGAGCAGTACTTC.

This clonotype was seen many times. The V gene is TRBV28, the J gene TRBJ2-1, with D tentatively TRBD1 (5 bases). Trimming took 4 bases from V and 10 from J, leaving 8 bases between them. Germline V gene lookup returns CDR1 MDHEN and CDR2 SYDVKM. CDR3 length equals 11 residues. CDR3 region: CASSSRQEQFF. The DNA of the CDR3 is TGTGCCAGCAGTTCCCGACAGGAGCAGTTCTTC.

The V and J genes are TRBV9 and TRBJ2-1; D remains unclear. V gave up 0 bases and J gave up 10 bases, with 26 bases separating them. Germline V CDR1 and CDR2: SGDLS, YYNGEE. The CDR3 is made up of 18 amino acids. The chain's CDR3 is CASSVGILNDKFLDEQFF. DNA for the CDR3: TGTGCCAGCAGCGTAGGCATCCTTAACGATAAATTTTTGGACGAGCAGTTCTTC.

This clonotype was seen a few times. The rearrangement uses TRBV4-1 and TRBJ2-1; 7 positions match TRBD2. Germline CDR1 and CDR2: MGHRA and YSYEKL. The CDR3 extends over 18 amino acids. The V gene end was trimmed by 2 bases and the J gene end by 0 bases; junction bases not matched to a gene: 10. The CDR3 DNA reads as TGCGCCAGCAGCCAAATTTTAGGGCGGGAGCCCTCCTACAATGAGCAGTTCTTC. This codes for CASSQILGREPSYNEQFF.

This clonotype was seen many times. V and J are TRBV2 and TRBJ1-5; TRBD1 is a possible D gene (5 bases). CDR1 and CDR2 (germline): SNHLY, FYNNEI. Trimming removed 6 bases from V and 6 bases from J, with 12 bases in between. The CDR3 has 13 amino acids. The CDR3 DNA follows: TGTGCCAGCAGGAAGACAGAGGGTCAGCCCCAGCATTTT. It specifies CASRKTEGQPQHF.

This clonotype appeared many times. The chain joins TRBV30 to TRBJ1-5; a possible D gene is TRBD1 (5 bases). Trimming pared 1 base from V and 4 bases from J, leaving 17 bases between. CDR3 size: 16 residues. The V gene's germline CDR1 is GTSNPN and CDR2 SVGIG (reference sequence). The DNA for the CDR3 is TGTGCCTGGAGTGCTCCTGGGGCGGCGCTGAATCAGCCCCAGCATTTT. Protein: CAWSAPGAALNQPQHF.

This clonotype was detected ten times or more. The J gene is TRBJ1-2, the V gene TRBV12-3 or TRBV12-4; TRBD1 aligns across 12 bases. This CDR3 comprises 14 residues. The V segment lost 6 bases and the J segment 5 bases; nucleotides outside the gene matches: 4. The CDR3 DNA follows: TGTGCCAGCAGGGGGACAGGGGGCGGGTATGGCTACACCTTC. Protein product: CASRGTGGGYGYTF.

This clonotype was counted a few times. CDR3: CASSQEYLPSSYNEQFF. As DNA, the CDR3 is TGTGCCAGCAGCCAAGAGTACCTGCCCAGCTCCTACAATGAGCAGTTCTTC. The chain recombines TRBV3-2 with TRBJ2-1. TRBV3-2 is annotated as a pseudogene. CDR3 length: 17 amino acids.

Ten or more counts support this clonotype. The CDR3 DNA follows: TGTGCCAGCAGTCGAATGCTCGCGTTGACGGCCGGGGAGCTGTTTTTT. The encoded protein is CASSRMLALTAGELFF. V usage is TRBV28 and J usage is TRBJ2-2, with D uncertain. Germline CDR1 reads MDHEN; CDR2 reads SYDVKM. V was cut by 5 bases and J by 6 bases, with 19 bases left in between. CDR3 length: 16 residues.

This clonotype occurred many times. The chain employs TRBV3-1 and TRBJ2-1; weak D call: TRBD1 (6 bases). This CDR3 has 17 residues. CDR1 LGHDT and CDR2 YNNKEL come from the germline V gene (reference sequence). The V gene lost 4 bases and the J gene lost 6 bases, with 22 bases spanning the gap. The CDR3 sequence is CASSPRWDKVTFNEQFF. The CDR3 DNA sequence: TGTGCCAGCAGCCCCCGATGGGACAAGGTGACCTTCAATGAGCAGTTCTTC.

This chain connects TRBV29-1 to TRBJ2-1; 7 nucleotides match TRBD1. This CDR3 has 14 residues. With 1 base clipped from V and 8 bases from J, the junction kept 8 bases outside the gene matches. From germline, CDR1 is SQVTM and CDR2 ANQGSEA. CDR3 amino acids: CSVEGAGGAYEQFF. The CDR3 DNA reads as TGCAGCGTTGAAGGTGCAGGGGGTGCGTATGAGCAGTTCTTC.

This clonotype was counted ten times or more. V gene TRBV7-9 combines with J gene TRBJ1-1; D is perhaps TRBD1 (6 bases). The germline gives CDR1 SEHNR, CDR2 FQNEAQ (reference sequence). The V end lost 5 bases, the J end lost 4 bases, and 14 bases lay between the germline ends. This CDR3 is 14 amino acids long. CDR3 loop: CASSALEGGTEAFF. The CDR3 DNA reads as TGTGCCAGCAGCGCGTTGGAGGGGGGCACTGAAGCTTTCTTT.

The sample holds many counts of this clonotype. Written as DNA, the CDR3 is TGTGCCACCAGTGATCCGGGACAAGACTATGAGCAGTTCTTC. Its protein is CATSDPGQDYEQFF. V is TRBV24-1 and J is TRBJ2-1, with a tentative D call TRBD1 (6 bases). V shed 3 bases and J shed 8 bases, with 13 bases lying between them. The CDR3 consists of 14 residues. The germline V gene encodes CDR1 KGHDR and CDR2 SFDVKD.

This clonotype showed up many times. This rearrangement joins TRBV15 to TRBJ1-1, with 9 positions matching TRBD1. The V gene end was trimmed by 5 bases and the J gene end by 3 bases; junction bases not matched to a gene: 7. Germline V gene lookup returns CDR1 LNHNV and CDR2 YYDKDF (reference sequence). This CDR3 has 15 amino acids. CDR3 sequence: CATSGGQGGDTEAFF. In nucleotides, the CDR3 is TGTGCCACCAGCGGGGGACAGGGAGGGGACACTGAAGCTTTCTTT.

This clonotype was counted many times. Written as DNA, the CDR3 is TGCAGTGCCCTAAGGAGGGTCACGCGGGAGACCCAGTACTTC. It yields the protein CSALRRVTRETQYF. V is TRBV20-1 and J is TRBJ2-5; a possible D gene is TRBD2 (6 bases). The CDR3 has 14 amino acids. Germline values: CDR1 DFQATT, CDR2 SNEGSKA (reference sequence). Between the trimmed V and J ends, which lost 6 bases and 5 bases, there was a span of 19 bases.

This clonotype showed up many times. J is TRBJ2-2 and V is TRBV6-2 or TRBV6-3; weak D call: TRBD1 (6 bases). CDR3 length: 16 residues. V was cut by 5 bases and J by 1 base, with 14 bases left in between. The V gene's germline CDR1 is MNHEY and CDR2 SVGEGT. The CDR3 DNA reads as TGTGCCAGCAGTCCCGCAGGGGCCCAGAACACCGGGGAGCTGTTTTTT. It is translated as CASSPAGAQNTGELFF.

The genes are TRBV12-3 or TRBV12-4 and TRBJ1-6; TRBD1 matches at 9 bases. The trim removed 7 bases at V and 4 bases at J, leaving 11 bases unmatched. CDR3 length: 17 residues. The CDR3 region is CASIQGSGQGYNSPLHF. In DNA, the CDR3 is TGTGCCAGCATCCAGGGTTCGGGACAGGGATATAATTCACCCCTCCACTTT.

This clonotype was counted ten times or more. The V call is TRBV30, the J call TRBJ2-7; D gene ambiguous. Germline V gene lookup returns CDR1 GTSNPN and CDR2 SVGIG (reference sequence). V gave up 0 bases and J gave up 2 bases, with 8 bases separating them. The CDR3 covers 13 residues. CDR3 nucleotides: TGTGCCTGGAGTGTATCCCCCCCCTACGAGCAGTACTTC. Its translation is CAWSVSPPYEQYF.